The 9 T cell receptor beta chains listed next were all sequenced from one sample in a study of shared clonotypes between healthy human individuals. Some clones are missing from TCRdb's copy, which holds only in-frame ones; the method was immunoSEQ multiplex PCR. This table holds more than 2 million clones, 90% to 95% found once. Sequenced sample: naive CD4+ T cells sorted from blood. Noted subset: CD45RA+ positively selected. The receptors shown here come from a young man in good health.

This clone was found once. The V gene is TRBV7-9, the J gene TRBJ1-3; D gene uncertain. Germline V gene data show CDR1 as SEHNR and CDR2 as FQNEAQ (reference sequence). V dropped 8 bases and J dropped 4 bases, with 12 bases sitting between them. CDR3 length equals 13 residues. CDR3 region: CASGNGGGNTIYF. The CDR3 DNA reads TGTGCCAGCGGAAACGGTGGGGGAAACACCATATATTTT.

CDR3 amino acids: CASSRGHGYGYTF. The CDR3 bases are TGTGCCAGTAGTAGGGGACATGGCTATGGCTACACCTTC. V and J are TRBV19 and TRBJ1-2, with TRBD1 as a possible D gene (6 bases). Trimming stripped 4 bases from V and 4 bases from J, with 10 bases between. CDR1 is LNHDA and CDR2 is SQIVND in the germline V gene (reference sequence). The CDR3 runs to 13 residues.

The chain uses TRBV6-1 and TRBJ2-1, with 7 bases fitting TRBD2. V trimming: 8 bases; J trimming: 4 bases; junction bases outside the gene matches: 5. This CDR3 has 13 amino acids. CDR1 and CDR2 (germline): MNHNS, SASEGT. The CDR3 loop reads CASFERDYNEQFF. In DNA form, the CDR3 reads TGTGCCAGCTTCGAGCGGGATTACAATGAGCAGTTCTTC.

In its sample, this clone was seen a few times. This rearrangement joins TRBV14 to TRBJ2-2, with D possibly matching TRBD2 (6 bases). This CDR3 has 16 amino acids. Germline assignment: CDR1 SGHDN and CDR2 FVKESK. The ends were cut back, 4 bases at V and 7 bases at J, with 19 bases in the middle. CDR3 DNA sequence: TGTGCCAGCAGCCGCCACACGCCGGGCGGGGTCGGGGAGCTGTTTTTT. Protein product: CASSRHTPGGVGELFF. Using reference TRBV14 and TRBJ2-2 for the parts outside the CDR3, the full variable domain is EAGVTQFPSHSVIEKGQTVTLRCDPISGHDNLYWYRRVMGKEIKFLLHFVKESKQDESGMPNNRFLAERTGGTYSTLKVQPAELEDSGVYFCASSRHTPGGVGELFFGEGSRLTVL.

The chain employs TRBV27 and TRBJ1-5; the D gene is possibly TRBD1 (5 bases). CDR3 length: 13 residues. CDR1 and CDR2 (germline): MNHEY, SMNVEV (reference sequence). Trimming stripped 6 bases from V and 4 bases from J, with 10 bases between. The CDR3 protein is CASSLGENQPQHF. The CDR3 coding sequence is TGTGCCAGCAGCCTAGGGGAGAATCAGCCCCAGCATTTT.

The CDR3 DNA follows: TGTGCCAGCAGCTTAGGAGGTCGACAGGGGGCAATTGCCGGGGAGCTGTTTTTT. Protein sequence: CASSLGGRQGAIAGELFF. The V and J genes are TRBV7-2 and TRBJ2-2; 10 nucleotides line up with TRBD1. The V and J ends lost 1 base and 6 bases, in that order; junction bases with no gene match: 11. CDR1 SGHTA and CDR2 FQGNSA come from the germline V gene. The CDR3 is made up of 18 amino acids.

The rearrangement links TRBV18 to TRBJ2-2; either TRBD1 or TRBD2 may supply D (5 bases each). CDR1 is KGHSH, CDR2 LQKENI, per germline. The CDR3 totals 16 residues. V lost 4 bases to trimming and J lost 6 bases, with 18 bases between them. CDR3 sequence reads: CASSRGDGLYAGELFF. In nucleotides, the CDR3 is TGTGCCAGCTCACGAGGGGATGGGCTCTACGCCGGGGAGCTGTTTTTT. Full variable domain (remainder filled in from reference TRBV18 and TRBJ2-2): NAGVMQNPRHLVRRRGQEARLRCSPMKGHSHVYWYRQLPEEGLKFMVYLQKENIIDESGMPKERFSAEFPKEGPSILRIQQVVRGDSAAYFCASSRGDGLYAGELFFGEGSRLTVL.

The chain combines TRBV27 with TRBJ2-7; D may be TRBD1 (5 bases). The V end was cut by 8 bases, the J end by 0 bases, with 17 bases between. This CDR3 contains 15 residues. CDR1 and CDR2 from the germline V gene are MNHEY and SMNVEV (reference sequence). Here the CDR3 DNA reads TGTGCCAGCGCTTCTTGGACCGACAGCTCCTACGAGCAGTACTTC. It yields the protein CASASWTDSSYEQYF.

CDR3: CASSQEGGRFSGNTIYF. The CDR3 nucleotides read TGCGCCAGCAGCCAAGAAGGGGGCAGGTTCTCTGGAAACACCATATATTTT. This sequence joins TRBV4-1 and TRBJ1-3; 7 bases line up with TRBD1. CDR1 and CDR2 from the germline V gene are MGHRA and YSYEKL. The CDR3 spans 17 residues. Germline trimming cut 0 bases from V and 0 bases from J; bases unmatched to any gene: 5.